This entry describes one T cell receptor beta chain. Its antigen is currently unknown. This sample was taken from a study of molecular identifiers for immune sequencing clone quantification. Bulk TCR library preparation followed previously described methods with listed TCR primers. TCRdb re-derived calls from the PCR reads in MiXCR, one entry per CDR3 protein. Altogether over 600,000 distinct CDR3 sequences are present, roughly 21% being singletons, with the ten largest covering 0.75% to 0.95%. General observations from the study: A shared barcode on identical TCR molecules could lead to underestimated sizes for highly expanded clones.

The CDR3 length is 16 residues. Germline V CDR1 and CDR2: SGHTA, FQGTGA. With 5 bases clipped from V and 4 bases from J, the junction kept 11 bases outside the gene matches. Naive CD8 sequencing libraries were generated from approximately 20,000 to 1,000,000 sorted cells, with 10%, 30% or 50% RNA as input. The CD8+CD4-CCR7+CD45RA+ phenotype defined the sorted naive CD8 T cells. The V gene is TRBV7-3, the J gene TRBJ2-1; 7 nucleotides line up with TRBD1. The source material was naive CD8+ T cells from blood, with Jurkat cell RNA spiked in. Stated subset: FACS-sorted CD8+CD4-CCR7+CD45RA+ naive T cells. The source of this sequence is a human donor in good health. Some libraries in this study had Jurkat cell RNA spiked in. The CDR3, as DNA: TGTGCCAGCAGCCCTCACGGACAGGTCGGGTACAATGAGCAGTTCTTC. It codes for CASSPHGQVGYNEQFF. Based on the CDR3 plus reference TRBV7-3 and TRBJ2-1, the full variable domain is GAGVSQTPSNKVTEKGKYVELRCDPISGHTALYWYRQSLGQGPEFLIYFQGTGAADDSGLPNDRFFAVRPEGSVSTLKIQRTERGDSAVYLCASSPHGQVGYNEQFFGPGTRLTVL.